Listed below are T cell receptor beta chains from one sample, sequenced in a study of pediatric ulcerative colitis. Data came from immunoSEQ multiplex PCR; TCRdb stores just in-frame clones and leaves some out. Of about 35,000 clones in the sample, about 81% are singletons; the top ten hold 0.85% to 1.3%. Material: gut tissue. These receptors were obtained from a boy younger than 18 with mild ulcerative colitis. CDR3s include the opening cysteine and the closing phenylalanine or tryptophan. A D gene is named only where the DNA matches it firmly. Rows give clone size only sometimes, using once, few, many, or a class for an expanded clone.

J gene: TRBJ2-5; D gene: TRBD2; CDR3 length: 14; clone size: once; V gene: TRBV4-2; CDR3 protein: CASSQHQGGETQYF; CDR3 DNA: TGTGCCAGCAGCCAACATCAGGGAGGGGAGACCCAGTACTTC
J gene: TRBJ1-1; D gene: -; CDR3 length: 14; clone size: -; V gene: TRBV30; CDR3 protein: CAWGGDVMNTEAFF; CDR3 DNA: TGTGCCTGGGGAGGAGATGTGATGAACACTGAAGCTTTCTTT
J gene: TRBJ1-2; D gene: TRBD1; CDR3 length: 16; clone size: -; V gene: TRBV28; CDR3 protein: CASNPWGTGRIDGYTF; CDR3 DNA: TGTGCCAGCAACCCCTGGGGGACAGGGAGGATCGACGGCTACACCTTC
J gene: TRBJ1-5; D gene: -; CDR3 length: 13; clone size: -; V gene: TRBV7-3; CDR3 protein: CASSAEPNQPQHF; CDR3 DNA: TGTGCCAGCAGCGCAGAACCAAATCAGCCCCAGCATTTT
J gene: TRBJ2-7; D gene: -; CDR3 length: 13; clone size: -; V gene: TRBV6-1; CDR3 protein: CASRTDSSYEQYF; CDR3 DNA: TGTGCCAGCAGGACCGACTCTTCCTACGAGCAGTACTTC
J gene: TRBJ1-1; D gene: -; CDR3 length: 15; clone size: -; V gene: TRBV7-9; CDR3 protein: CASSLALRFNTEAFF; CDR3 DNA: TGTGCCAGCAGCTTAGCGCTTAGATTCAACACTGAAGCTTTCTTT
J gene: TRBJ2-1; D gene: TRBD1; CDR3 length: 13; clone size: -; V gene: TRBV5-8; CDR3 protein: CASRRDRGNEQFF; CDR3 DNA: TGTGCCAGCAGGAGGGACAGGGGCAATGAGCAGTTCTTC
J gene: TRBJ1-1; D gene: -; CDR3 length: 15; clone size: -; V gene: TRBV6-5; CDR3 protein: CASSYTGTKNTEAFF; CDR3 DNA: TGTGCCAGCAGTTACACCGGGACCAAGAACACTGAAGCTTTCTTT
J gene: TRBJ2-1; D gene: -; CDR3 length: 11; clone size: -; V gene: TRBV2; CDR3 protein: CASSEGSRQFF; CDR3 DNA: TGTGCCAGCAGTGAGGGCAGTCGGCAGTTCTTC
J gene: TRBJ1-3; D gene: TRBD1; CDR3 length: 18; clone size: -; V gene: TRBV2; CDR3 protein: CASSDSWDRELSGNTIYF; CDR3 DNA: TGTGCCAGCAGTGATAGTTGGGACAGGGAACTCTCTGGAAACACCATATATTTT
J gene: TRBJ1-4; D gene: TRBD1; CDR3 length: 15; clone size: -; V gene: TRBV7-9; CDR3 protein: CASSSLGTGIEKLFF; CDR3 DNA: TGTGCCAGCAGTTCACTCGGGACAGGGATCGAAAAACTGTTTTTT
J gene: TRBJ2-3; D gene: TRBD1; CDR3 length: 14; clone size: -; V gene: TRBV5-1; CDR3 protein: CASSSQQGTDTQYF; CDR3 DNA: TGCGCCAGCAGCTCCCAACAGGGGACAGATACGCAGTATTTT
J gene: TRBJ2-7; D gene: TRBD1; CDR3 length: 17; clone size: -; V gene: TRBV5-1; CDR3 protein: CASSLGPQTVTGDEQYF; CDR3 DNA: TGCGCCAGCAGCTTGGGACCCCAAACAGTAACAGGGGACGAGCAGTACTTC
J gene: TRBJ1-1; D gene: TRBD1; CDR3 length: 16; clone size: -; V gene: TRBV10-3; CDR3 protein: CAISGSSDRENTEAFF; CDR3 DNA: TGTGCCATCAGTGGGTCTTCGGACAGGGAGAACACTGAAGCTTTCTTT
J gene: TRBJ2-3; D gene: -; CDR3 length: 12; clone size: -; V gene: TRBV30; CDR3 protein: CASIYWGDTQYF; CDR3 DNA: TGTGCCTCTATCTACTGGGGGGATACGCAGTATTTT
J gene: TRBJ1-2; D gene: TRBD1; CDR3 length: 14; clone size: -; V gene: TRBV4-2; CDR3 protein: CASSRGQADYGYTF; CDR3 DNA: TGTGCCAGCAGCCGGGGACAGGCAGACTATGGCTACACCTTC
J gene: TRBJ2-5; D gene: -; CDR3 length: 11; clone size: -; V gene: TRBV5-4; CDR3 protein: CASSARGTQYF; CDR3 DNA: TGTGCCAGCAGCGCCCGGGGGACCCAGTACTTC
J gene: TRBJ1-6; D gene: -; CDR3 length: 16; clone size: -; V gene: TRBV19; CDR3 protein: CASSATVHGYNSPLHF; CDR3 DNA: TGTGCCAGTAGTGCAACAGTACATGGCTATAATTCACCCCTCCACTTT
J gene: TRBJ1-6; D gene: -; CDR3 length: 15; clone size: -; V gene: TRBV11-2; CDR3 protein: CASSSVRGRRSPLHF; CDR3 DNA: TGTGCCAGCAGCTCGGTCCGGGGTCGGCGGTCACCCCTCCACTTT
J gene: TRBJ2-1; D gene: -; CDR3 length: 14; clone size: -; V gene: TRBV5-1; CDR3 protein: CASSFRDFPNEQFF; CDR3 DNA: TGCGCCAGCAGCTTCCGGGACTTTCCCAATGAGCAGTTCTTC
J gene: TRBJ1-2; D gene: -; CDR3 length: 17; clone size: once; V gene: TRBV2; CDR3 protein: CASSAQTGFGTNNGYTF; CDR3 DNA: TGTGCCAGCAGCGCTCAGACAGGTTTCGGCACCAATAATGGCTACACCTTC
J gene: TRBJ1-1; D gene: -; CDR3 length: 14; clone size: medium-sized; V gene: TRBV19; CDR3 protein: CASSIDAGRTEAFF; CDR3 DNA: TGTGCCAGTAGTATAGATGCAGGACGGACTGAAGCTTTCTTT
J gene: TRBJ2-1; D gene: -; CDR3 length: 12; clone size: -; V gene: TRBV6-1; CDR3 protein: CASSEYYNEQFF; CDR3 DNA: TGTGCCAGCAGTGAATACTACAATGAGCAGTTCTTC
J gene: TRBJ2-2; D gene: -; CDR3 length: 16; clone size: -; V gene: TRBV9; CDR3 protein: CASSVAPRFDTGELFF; CDR3 DNA: TGTGCCAGCAGCGTAGCTCCCCGATTTGACACCGGGGAGCTGTTTTTT
J gene: TRBJ1-1; D gene: -; CDR3 length: 16; clone size: -; V gene: TRBV18; CDR3 protein: CASSPQTGLLNTEAFF; CDR3 DNA: TGTGCCAGCTCACCACAGACAGGATTGCTGAACACTGAAGCTTTCTTT
J gene: TRBJ1-5; D gene: -; CDR3 length: 13; clone size: -; V gene: TRBV2; CDR3 protein: CASRHFGGWPQHF; CDR3 DNA: TGTGCCAGCAGACACTTCGGTGGTTGGCCCCAGCATTTT
J gene: TRBJ2-1; D gene: -; CDR3 length: 15; clone size: -; V gene: TRBV11-3; CDR3 protein: CASSNAGGGSDEQFF; CDR3 DNA: TGTGCCAGCAGCAACGCGGGTGGGGGGTCGGATGAGCAGTTCTTC
J gene: TRBJ1-2; D gene: TRBD1; CDR3 length: 15; clone size: -; V gene: TRBV29-1; CDR3 protein: CSVEAPTGGDYGYTF; CDR3 DNA: TGCAGCGTTGAAGCCCCGACAGGGGGAGACTATGGCTACACCTTC
J gene: TRBJ1-6; D gene: -; CDR3 length: 16; clone size: few; V gene: TRBV18; CDR3 protein: CASSSTQHHNNSPLHF; CDR3 DNA: TGTGCCAGCTCTTCGACTCAACATCACAATAATTCACCCCTCCACTTT
J gene: TRBJ2-7; D gene: -; CDR3 length: 14; clone size: -; V gene: TRBV30; CDR3 protein: CAWSRYGVNDEQYF; CDR3 DNA: TGTGCCTGGAGTCGATATGGGGTGAATGACGAGCAGTACTTC
J gene: TRBJ2-3; D gene: -; CDR3 length: 13; clone size: -; V gene: TRBV5-1; CDR3 protein: CASSWTSTDTQYF; CDR3 DNA: TGCGCCAGCAGCTGGACTAGCACAGATACGCAGTATTTT
J gene: TRBJ1-4; D gene: -; CDR3 length: 15; clone size: few; V gene: TRBV7-6; CDR3 protein: CASSPNVGLAEKLFF; CDR3 DNA: TGTGCCAGCAGCCCTAACGTTGGATTGGCTGAAAAACTGTTTTTT
J gene: TRBJ2-7; D gene: -; CDR3 length: 13; clone size: -; V gene: TRBV30; CDR3 protein: CAWSKGHTYEQYF; CDR3 DNA: TGTGCCTGGAGTAAGGGACACACCTACGAGCAGTACTTC
J gene: TRBJ2-7; D gene: -; CDR3 length: 16; clone size: -; V gene: TRBV9; CDR3 protein: CASSPGVAWGKNEQYF; CDR3 DNA: TGTGCCAGCAGCCCCGGTGTGGCTTGGGGAAAGAACGAGCAGTACTTC
J gene: TRBJ1-1; D gene: -; CDR3 length: 13; clone size: -; V gene: TRBV7-3; CDR3 protein: CASSKGPRGEAFF; CDR3 DNA: TGTGCCAGCAGCAAAGGGCCTCGGGGGGAAGCTTTCTTT
J gene: TRBJ2-1; D gene: TRBD2; CDR3 length: 13; clone size: few; V gene: TRBV4-1; CDR3 protein: CASSQPGGDEQFF; CDR3 DNA: TGCGCCAGCAGCCAACCTGGGGGGGATGAGCAGTTCTTC
J gene: TRBJ2-3; D gene: TRBD2; CDR3 length: 15; clone size: few; V gene: TRBV29-1; CDR3 protein: CSVEGLAGFTDTQYF; CDR3 DNA: TGCAGCGTTGAAGGACTAGCGGGGTTCACAGATACGCAGTATTTT
J gene: TRBJ2-3; D gene: TRBD2; CDR3 length: 15; clone size: -; V gene: TRBV6-4; CDR3 protein: CASSTTSGGQDTQYF; CDR3 DNA: TGTGCCAGCAGTACGACTAGCGGGGGGCAAGATACGCAGTATTTT
J gene: TRBJ2-3; D gene: TRBD2; CDR3 length: 15; clone size: -; V gene: TRBV5-6; CDR3 protein: CASSLTSGGTDTQYF; CDR3 DNA: TGTGCCAGCAGCCTCACTAGCGGGGGCACAGATACGCAGTATTTT
J gene: TRBJ2-5; D gene: -; CDR3 length: 13; clone size: -; V gene: TRBV18; CDR3 protein: CASSRTTMETQYF; CDR3 DNA: TGTGCCAGCTCACGCACTACTATGGAGACCCAGTACTTC
J gene: TRBJ1-1; D gene: TRBD1; CDR3 length: 18; clone size: -; V gene: TRBV6-7; CDR3 protein: CASSRGPTGQGDDTEAFF; CDR3 DNA: TGTGCCAGCAGTCGAGGCCCAACGGGACAGGGGGATGACACTGAAGCTTTCTTT
J gene: TRBJ1-2; D gene: -; CDR3 length: 14; clone size: -; V gene: TRBV6-1; CDR3 protein: CASSEVVGYYGYTF; CDR3 DNA: TGTGCCAGCAGTGAAGTGGTGGGCTACTATGGCTACACCTTC
J gene: TRBJ2-1; D gene: -; CDR3 length: 15; clone size: -; V gene: TRBV4-1; CDR3 protein: CASSLRFNSYNEQFF; CDR3 DNA: TGCGCCAGCAGCCTCAGATTTAACTCCTACAATGAGCAGTTCTTC
J gene: TRBJ1-5; D gene: -; CDR3 length: 13; clone size: few; V gene: TRBV29-1; CDR3 protein: CSVAPTVDQPQHF; CDR3 DNA: TGCAGCGTTGCCCCGACAGTCGATCAGCCCCAGCATTTT
J gene: TRBJ2-3; D gene: TRBD2; CDR3 length: 15; clone size: -; V gene: TRBV10-3; CDR3 protein: CAISESSGGPDTQYF; CDR3 DNA: TGTGCCATCAGTGAGTCGAGCGGGGGGCCAGATACGCAGTATTTT
J gene: TRBJ2-3; D gene: -; CDR3 length: 12; clone size: -; V gene: TRBV6-6; CDR3 protein: CASSYRADTQYF; CDR3 DNA: TGTGCCAGCAGTTACAGGGCAGATACGCAGTATTTT
J gene: TRBJ2-7; D gene: -; CDR3 length: 15; clone size: -; V gene: TRBV6-5; CDR3 protein: CASSYLTGAPREQYF; CDR3 DNA: TGTGCCAGCAGTTACTTGACAGGAGCCCCTAGAGAGCAGTACTTC
J gene: TRBJ2-6; D gene: -; CDR3 length: 14; clone size: -; V gene: TRBV30; CDR3 protein: CAWSPPLRANVLTF; CDR3 DNA: TGTGCCTGGAGTCCTCCGCTCCGGGCCAACGTCCTGACTTTC
J gene: TRBJ1-4; D gene: -; CDR3 length: 18; clone size: -; V gene: TRBV4-1; CDR3 protein: CASSLSGGAGRTNEKLFF; CDR3 DNA: TGCGCCAGCAGCCTGAGCGGGGGGGCTGGTAGGACTAATGAAAAACTGTTTTTT
J gene: TRBJ1-2; D gene: TRBD1; CDR3 length: 15; clone size: -; V gene: TRBV4-2; CDR3 protein: CASSPTFTGGGGYTF; CDR3 DNA: TGTGCCAGCAGCCCGACGTTTACAGGGGGCGGCGGCTACACCTTC
J gene: TRBJ1-5; D gene: TRBD1; CDR3 length: 15; clone size: -; V gene: TRBV10-1; CDR3 protein: CASSVTGGGNQPQHF; CDR3 DNA: TGCGCCAGCAGTGTGACAGGGGGCGGTAATCAGCCCCAGCATTTT
J gene: TRBJ1-1; D gene: -; CDR3 length: 14; clone size: -; V gene: TRBV15; CDR3 protein: CATSRDRGGTEAFF; CDR3 DNA: TGTGCCACCAGCAGAGATCGTGGAGGAACTGAAGCTTTCTTT
J gene: TRBJ2-3; D gene: -; CDR3 length: 14; clone size: -; V gene: TRBV18; CDR3 protein: CASSPDWGADTQYF; CDR3 DNA: TGTGCCAGCTCACCAGACTGGGGGGCAGATACGCAGTATTTT
J gene: TRBJ1-1; D gene: -; CDR3 length: 12; clone size: -; V gene: TRBV6-1; CDR3 protein: CASSTGNTEAFF; CDR3 DNA: TGTGCCAGCAGTACAGGGAACACTGAAGCTTTCTTT
J gene: TRBJ2-1; D gene: TRBD1; CDR3 length: 15; clone size: -; V gene: TRBV9; CDR3 protein: CASSGDRRGNNEQFF; CDR3 DNA: TGTGCCAGCAGCGGGGACAGGCGGGGCAACAATGAGCAGTTCTTC
J gene: TRBJ2-7; D gene: -; CDR3 length: 13; clone size: -; V gene: TRBV29-1; CDR3 protein: CSAGRSGGAEQYF; CDR3 DNA: TGCAGCGCAGGGCGGTCAGGGGGGGCCGAGCAGTACTTC